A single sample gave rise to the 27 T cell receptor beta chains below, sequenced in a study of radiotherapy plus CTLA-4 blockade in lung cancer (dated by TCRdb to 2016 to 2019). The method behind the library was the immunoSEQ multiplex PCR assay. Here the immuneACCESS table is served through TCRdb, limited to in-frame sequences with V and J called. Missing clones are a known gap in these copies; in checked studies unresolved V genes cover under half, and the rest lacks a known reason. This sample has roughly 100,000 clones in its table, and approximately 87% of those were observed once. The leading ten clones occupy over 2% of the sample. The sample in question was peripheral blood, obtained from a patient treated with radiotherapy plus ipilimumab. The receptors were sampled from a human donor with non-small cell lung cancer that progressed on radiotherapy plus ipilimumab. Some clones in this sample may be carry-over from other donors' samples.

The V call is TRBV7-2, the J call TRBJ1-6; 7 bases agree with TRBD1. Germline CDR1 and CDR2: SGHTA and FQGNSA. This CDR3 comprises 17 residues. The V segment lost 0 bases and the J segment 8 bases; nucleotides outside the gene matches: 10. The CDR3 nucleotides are TGTGCCAGCAGCTTAGCGTCGGGACAGTCGGGTGATTCACCCCTCCACTTT. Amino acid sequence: CASSLASGQSGDSPLHF.

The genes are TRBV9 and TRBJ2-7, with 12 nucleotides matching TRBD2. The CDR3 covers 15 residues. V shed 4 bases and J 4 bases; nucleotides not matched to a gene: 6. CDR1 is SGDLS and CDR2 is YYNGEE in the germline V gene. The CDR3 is CASSPRLAGVYEQYF. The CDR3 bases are TGTGCCAGCAGCCCCCGACTAGCGGGGGTTTACGAGCAGTACTTC.

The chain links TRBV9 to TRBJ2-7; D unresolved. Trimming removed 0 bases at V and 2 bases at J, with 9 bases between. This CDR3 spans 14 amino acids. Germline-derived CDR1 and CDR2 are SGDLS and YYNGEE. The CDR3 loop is CASSVGPVPYEQYF. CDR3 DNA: TGTGCCAGCAGCGTAGGGCCAGTTCCCTACGAGCAGTACTTC. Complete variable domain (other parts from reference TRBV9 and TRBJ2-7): DSGVTQTPKHLITATGQRVTLRCSPRSGDLSVYWYQQSLDQGLQFLIQYYNGEERAKGNILERFSAQQFPDLHSELNLSSLELGDSALYFCASSVGPVPYEQYFGPGTRLTVT.

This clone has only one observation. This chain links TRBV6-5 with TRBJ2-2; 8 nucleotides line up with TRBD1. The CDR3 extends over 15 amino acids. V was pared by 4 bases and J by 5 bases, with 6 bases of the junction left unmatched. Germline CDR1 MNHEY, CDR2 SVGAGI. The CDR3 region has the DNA TGTGCCAGCAGTTCAGGGGGCGCGGGAACCGGGGAGCTGTTTTTT. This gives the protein CASSSGGAGTGELFF.

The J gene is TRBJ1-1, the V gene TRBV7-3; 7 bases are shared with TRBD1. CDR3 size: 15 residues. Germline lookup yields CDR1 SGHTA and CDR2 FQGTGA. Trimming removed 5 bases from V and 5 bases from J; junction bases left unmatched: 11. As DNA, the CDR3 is TGTGCCAGCAGCCTCACAGGGGATGGGGATACTGAAGCTTTCTTT. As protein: CASSLTGDGDTEAFF.

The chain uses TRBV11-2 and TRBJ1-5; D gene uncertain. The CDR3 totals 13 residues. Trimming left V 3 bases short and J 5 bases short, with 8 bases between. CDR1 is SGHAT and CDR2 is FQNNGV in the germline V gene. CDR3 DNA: TGTGCCAGCAGCTTCTATATCGATCAGCCCCAGCATTTT. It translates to CASSFYIDQPQHF.

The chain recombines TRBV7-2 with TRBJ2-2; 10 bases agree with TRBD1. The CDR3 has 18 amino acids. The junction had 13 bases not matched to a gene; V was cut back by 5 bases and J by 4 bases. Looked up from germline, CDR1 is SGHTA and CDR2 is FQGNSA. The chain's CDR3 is CASSRRQPGQGITGELFF. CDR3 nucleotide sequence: TGTGCCAGCAGCCGAAGGCAACCGGGACAGGGGATCACCGGGGAGCTGTTTTTT. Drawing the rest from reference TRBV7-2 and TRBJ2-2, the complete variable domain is GAGVSQSPSNKVTEKGKDVELRCDPISGHTALYWYRQSLGQGLEFLIYFQGNSAPDKSGLPSDRFSAERTGGSVSTLTIQRTQQEDSAVYLCASSRRQPGQGITGELFFGEGSRLTVL.

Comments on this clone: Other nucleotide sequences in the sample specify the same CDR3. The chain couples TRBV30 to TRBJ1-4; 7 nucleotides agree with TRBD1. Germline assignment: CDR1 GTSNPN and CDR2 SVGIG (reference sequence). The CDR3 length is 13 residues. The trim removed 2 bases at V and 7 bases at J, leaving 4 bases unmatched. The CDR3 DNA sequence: TGTGCCTGGAGTAGCGGGACAGCTGAAAAACTGTTTTTT. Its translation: CAWSSGTAEKLFF.

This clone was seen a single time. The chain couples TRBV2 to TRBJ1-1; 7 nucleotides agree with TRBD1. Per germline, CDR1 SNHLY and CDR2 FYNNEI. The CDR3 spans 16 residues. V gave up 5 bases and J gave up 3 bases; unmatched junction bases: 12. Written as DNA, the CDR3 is TGTGCCAGCAGTCGGGACAGTTTAAGCTACTACACTGAAGCTTTCTTT. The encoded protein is CASSRDSLSYYTEAFF. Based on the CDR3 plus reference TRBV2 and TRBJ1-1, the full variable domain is EPEVTQTPSHQVTQMGQEVILRCVPISNHLYFYWYRQILGQKVEFLVSFYNNEISEKSEIFDDQFSVERPDGSNFTLKIRSTKLEDSAMYFCASSRDSLSYYTEAFFGQGTRLTVV.

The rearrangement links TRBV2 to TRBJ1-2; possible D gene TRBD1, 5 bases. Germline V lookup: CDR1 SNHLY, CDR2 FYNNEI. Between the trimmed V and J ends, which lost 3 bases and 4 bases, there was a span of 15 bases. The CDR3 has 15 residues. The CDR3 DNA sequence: TGTGCCAGCAGTGAGATCAGGGTTGGTTCCTATGGCTACACCTTC. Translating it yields CASSEIRVGSYGYTF. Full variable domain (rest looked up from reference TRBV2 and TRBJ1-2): EPEVTQTPSHQVTQMGQEVILRCVPISNHLYFYWYRQILGQKVEFLVSFYNNEISEKSEIFDDQFSVERPDGSNFTLKIRSTKLEDSAMYFCASSEIRVGSYGYTFGSGTRLTVV.

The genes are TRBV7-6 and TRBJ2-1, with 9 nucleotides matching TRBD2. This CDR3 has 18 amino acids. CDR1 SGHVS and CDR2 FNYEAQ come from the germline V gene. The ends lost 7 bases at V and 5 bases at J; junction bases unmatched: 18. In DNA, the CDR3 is TGTGCCAGCACCCAATTCGAGCGGGGGGCCTTTGCCCACAATGAGCAGTTCTTC. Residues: CASTQFERGAFAHNEQFF.

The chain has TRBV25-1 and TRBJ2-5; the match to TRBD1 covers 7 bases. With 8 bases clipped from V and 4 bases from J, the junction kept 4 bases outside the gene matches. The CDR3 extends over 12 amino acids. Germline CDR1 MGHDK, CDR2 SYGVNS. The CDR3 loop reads CASEGAGETQYF. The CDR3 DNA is TGTGCCAGCGAGGGGGCCGGAGAGACCCAGTACTTC.

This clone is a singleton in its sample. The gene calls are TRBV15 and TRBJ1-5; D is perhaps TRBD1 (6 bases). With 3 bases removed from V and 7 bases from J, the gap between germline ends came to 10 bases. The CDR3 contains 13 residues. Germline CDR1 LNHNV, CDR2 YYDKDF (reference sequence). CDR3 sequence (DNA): TGTGCCACCAGCAGCACAGGGAGCCAGCCCCAGCATTTT. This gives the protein CATSSTGSQPQHF.

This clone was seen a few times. The CDR3 DNA is TGTGCCAGCTCTGGACAGCCGGAAGAGACCCAGTACTTC. Translated: CASSGQPEETQYF. V and J are TRBV18 and TRBJ2-5; tentative D call: TRBD1 (6 bases). Trimming removed 6 bases from V and 3 bases from J, with 11 bases in between. The CDR3 is made up of 13 amino acids. The germline gives CDR1 KGHSH, CDR2 LQKENI.

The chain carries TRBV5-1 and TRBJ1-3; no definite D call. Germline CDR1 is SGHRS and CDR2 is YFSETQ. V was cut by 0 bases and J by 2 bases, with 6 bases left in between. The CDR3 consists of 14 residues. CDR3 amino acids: CASSLGGPGNTIYF. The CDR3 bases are TGCGCCAGCAGCTTGGGAGGTCCTGGAAACACCATATATTTT.

The CDR3 here is CASRSAWTGELFF. Written as DNA, the CDR3 is TGTGCCAGCAGGTCGGCATGGACCGGGGAGCTGTTTTTT. The J gene is TRBJ2-2, the V gene TRBV27, with D unresolved. Germline lookup yields CDR1 MNHEY and CDR2 SMNVEV (reference sequence). The CDR3 length is 13 residues. V lost 6 bases, J lost 5 bases, and 10 bases lay in between.

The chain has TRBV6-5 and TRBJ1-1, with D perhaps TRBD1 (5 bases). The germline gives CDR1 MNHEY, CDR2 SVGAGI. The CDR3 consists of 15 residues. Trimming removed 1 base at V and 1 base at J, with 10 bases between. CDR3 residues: CASSYYGGGNTEAFF. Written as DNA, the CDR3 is TGTGCCAGCAGTTACTACGGGGGGGGGAACACTGAAGCTTTCTTT.

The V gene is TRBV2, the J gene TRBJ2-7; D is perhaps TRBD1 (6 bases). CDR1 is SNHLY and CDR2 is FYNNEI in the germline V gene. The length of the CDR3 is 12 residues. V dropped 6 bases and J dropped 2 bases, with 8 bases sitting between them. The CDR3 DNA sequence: TGTGCCAGCAGGTGGGGGCCCTACGAGCAGTACTTC. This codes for CASRWGPYEQYF. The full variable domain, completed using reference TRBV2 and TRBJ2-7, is EPEVTQTPSHQVTQMGQEVILRCVPISNHLYFYWYRQILGQKVEFLVSFYNNEISEKSEIFDDQFSVERPDGSNFTLKIRSTKLEDSAMYFCASRWGPYEQYFGPGTRLTVT.

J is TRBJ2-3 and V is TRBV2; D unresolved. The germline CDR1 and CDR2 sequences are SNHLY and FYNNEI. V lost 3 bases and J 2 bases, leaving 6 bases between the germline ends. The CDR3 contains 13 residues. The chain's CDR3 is CASSDRFTDTQYF. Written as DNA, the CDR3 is TGTGCCAGCAGTGATAGGTTCACAGATACGCAGTATTTT.

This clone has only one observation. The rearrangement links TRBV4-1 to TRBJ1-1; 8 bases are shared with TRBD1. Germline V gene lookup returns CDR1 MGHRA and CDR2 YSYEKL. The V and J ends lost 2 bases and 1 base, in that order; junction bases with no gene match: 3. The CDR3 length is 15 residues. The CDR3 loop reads CASSQRTGPNTEAFF. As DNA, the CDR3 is TGCGCCAGCAGCCAAAGGACAGGGCCGAACACTGAAGCTTTCTTT.

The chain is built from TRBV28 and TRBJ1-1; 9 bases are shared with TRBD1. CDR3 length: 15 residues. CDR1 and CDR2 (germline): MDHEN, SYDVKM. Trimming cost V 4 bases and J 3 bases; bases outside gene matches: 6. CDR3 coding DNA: TGTGCCAGCAGTTCCACCCGACAGGGGGACACTGAAGCTTTCTTT. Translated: CASSSTRQGDTEAFF.

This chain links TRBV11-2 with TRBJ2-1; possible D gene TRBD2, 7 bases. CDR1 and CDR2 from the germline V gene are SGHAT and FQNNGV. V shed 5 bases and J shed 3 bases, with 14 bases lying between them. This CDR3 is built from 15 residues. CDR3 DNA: TGTGCCAGCAGCCGTAGGGGGGGGGACTACAATGAGCAGTTCTTC. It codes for CASSRRGGDYNEQFF.

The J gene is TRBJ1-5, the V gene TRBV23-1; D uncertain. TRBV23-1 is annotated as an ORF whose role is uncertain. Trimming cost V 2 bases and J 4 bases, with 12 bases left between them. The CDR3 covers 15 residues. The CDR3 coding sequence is TGCGCCAGCAGTCAAAGGTACAGCACTAATCAGCCCCAGCATTTT. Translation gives CASSQRYSTNQPQHF.

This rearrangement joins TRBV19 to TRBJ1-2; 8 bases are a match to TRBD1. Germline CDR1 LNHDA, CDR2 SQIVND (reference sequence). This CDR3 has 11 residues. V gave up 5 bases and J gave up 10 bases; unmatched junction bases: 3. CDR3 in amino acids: CASSVGQVYTF. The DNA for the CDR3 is TGTGCCAGTAGTGTGGGACAGGTCTACACCTTC.

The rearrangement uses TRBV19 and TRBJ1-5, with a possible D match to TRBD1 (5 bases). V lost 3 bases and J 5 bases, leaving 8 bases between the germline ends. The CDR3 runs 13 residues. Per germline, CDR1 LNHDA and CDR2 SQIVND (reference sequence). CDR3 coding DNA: TGTGCCAGTAGTATCGACAGTTATCAGCCCCAGCATTTT. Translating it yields CASSIDSYQPQHF.

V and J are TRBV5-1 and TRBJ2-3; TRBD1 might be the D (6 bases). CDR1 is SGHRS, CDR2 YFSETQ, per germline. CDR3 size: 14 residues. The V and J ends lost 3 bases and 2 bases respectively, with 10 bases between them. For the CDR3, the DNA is TGCGCCAGCAGCTCACAGGGAGACACAGATACGCAGTATTTT. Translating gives CASSSQGDTDTQYF.

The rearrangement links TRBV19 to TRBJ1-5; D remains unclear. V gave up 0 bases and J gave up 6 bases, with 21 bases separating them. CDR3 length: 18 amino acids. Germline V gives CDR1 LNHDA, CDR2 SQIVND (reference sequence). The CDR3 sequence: CASSIDRSRSGATQPQHF. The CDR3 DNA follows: TGTGCCAGTAGTATAGATCGGTCTCGGTCGGGTGCGACTCAGCCCCAGCATTTT.